This T cell receptor beta chain was recovered during a study of beta chain features in type 1 diabetes. On average, the one heparinised blood draw given by each donor was 90 to 150 mL. CD4+ naive, central memory, regulatory and stem cell-like memory subsets were isolated by sorting on CD45RO/CCR7/CD25/CD127/CD95/CD27. Reverse transcription of all isolated RNA meant that expressed TCRB transcripts were sequenced. Clones were read by immunoSEQ multiplex PCR, and TCRdb kept only the in-frame ones, dropping some. The table records some 150,000 clones, roughly a tenth of them present only once. This clone was seen a few times. What it recognizes is unknown. General study points: High-TCR-expressing cells could be over-represented by cDNA sequencing. Still unanswered here is whether HLA type influences TCRB rearrangement.

The CDR3 has 16 amino acids. V shed 3 bases, J shed 4 bases, and the junction held 8 bases outside the gene matches. Germline V CDR1 and CDR2: KGHSH, LQKENI. The V and J genes are TRBV18 and TRBJ2-3, with 9 bases that match TRBD2. The clonotype comes from a man younger than 35 in good health. The sample consisted of central memory CD4+ T cells from blood. For the CDR3, the DNA is TGTGCCAGCTCACCGTCTATGCGGGGGGGCGCAGATACGCAGTATTTT. Its translation is CASSPSMRGGADTQYF.